The present entry profiles one T cell receptor (beta chain) with its context. No antigen is known for it. Germline V CDR1 and CDR2: WNHNN, SYGVQD (reference sequence). This CDR3 is built from 15 residues. The germline V and J ends were trimmed by 3 bases and 2 bases, with 12 bases remaining between them. This sample was taken from a study of shared clonotypes between healthy human individuals. Study-wide background: CD8 memory received one plate per donor, CD8 naive two, CD4 memory three and CD4 naive three. Broader study findings: Non-shared clonotypes displayed generation probabilities falling below those of clonotypes present in all four donors.

Sorted-subset replicate PCR reactions were performed with 150 to 200 ng DNA, corresponding to roughly 30,000 T cell genomes. Assay: immunoSEQ multiplex PCR; the TCRdb copy retains only in-frame clones and omits some. This table has approximately 590,000 clones, nearly 97% appearing once. Only CD45RO-negative cells positively selected for CCR7 counted as naive CD8 cells, so terminally differentiated effector memory CD45RA+ cells were excluded. This sequence was found in a woman younger than 45 in good health. V is TRBV10-1 and J is TRBJ2-3; D gene uncertain. The specimen sequenced was naive CD8+ T cells sorted from blood. The CDR3 bases are TGCGCCAGCAGTGATTTGGGCGGAAACACAGATACGCAGTATTTT. Translated: CASSDLGGNTDTQYF.